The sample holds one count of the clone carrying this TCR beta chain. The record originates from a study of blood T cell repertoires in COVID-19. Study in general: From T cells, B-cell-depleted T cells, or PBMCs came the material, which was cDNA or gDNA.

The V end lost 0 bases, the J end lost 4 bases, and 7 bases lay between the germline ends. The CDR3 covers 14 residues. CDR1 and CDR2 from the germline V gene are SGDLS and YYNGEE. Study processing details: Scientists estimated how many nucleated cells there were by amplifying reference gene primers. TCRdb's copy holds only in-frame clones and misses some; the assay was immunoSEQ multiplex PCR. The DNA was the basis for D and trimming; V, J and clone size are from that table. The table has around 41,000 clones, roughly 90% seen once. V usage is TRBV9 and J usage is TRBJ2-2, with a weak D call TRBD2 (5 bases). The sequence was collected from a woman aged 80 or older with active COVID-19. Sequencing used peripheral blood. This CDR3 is CASSVGGRTGELFF. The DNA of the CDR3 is TGTGCCAGCAGCGTAGGCGGGCGCACCGGGGAGCTGTTTTTT.